The source of this TCR beta chain is a study of response to subunit inactivated influenza vaccine. Using its own MiXCR run on the RT-PCR reads, TCRdb lists one record per CDR3 protein. The sample consists of 400,000 to 550,000 distinct CDR3 sequences, about 25% of them appearing once. Trimming took 7 bases from V and 7 from J, leaving 26 bases between them. There are 16 residues in the CDR3. The chain couples TRBV12-3 or TRBV12-4 to TRBJ2-7; D gene uncertain. Specimen: CD4+ T cells sorted from PBMCs, collected roughly 5 days after vaccination. This TCR was recovered from a man aged 50 or older who received an inactivated influenza vaccine. CDR3 residues: CASNFLIPLRSPEQYF. CDR3 bases: TGTGCCAGCAATTTCCTGATTCCCCTAAGATCACCAGAGCAGTACTTC.